This T cell receptor (beta chain) was retrieved from a study of T-cell memory formation after mild COVID-19 (dated by TCRdb to 2020 to 2022). Describing the broader study: Most TCR sequence clusters were specific to one of the two donors. Longitudinal TCRalpha and TCRbeta repertoire sequencing tracked T-cell clones expanding and contracting after mild COVID-19 in two donors. Two young, previously healthy adult volunteers made up the cohort, one male and one female. The paper's findings and limits, for the study overall: Contracting CD4+ clones were located mainly in the CM and EM memory subsets, whereas CD8+ clones were found to be enriched in EMRA. The detection of some responding clones in pre-infection memory suggests that pre-existing cross-reactive memory T cells joined the SARS-CoV-2 response. Whether the second-wave clones peaking on day 37 were SARS-CoV-2 specific was not confirmed. Balanced CD4/CD8 phenotypes were observed for clones contracting from day 15 to 85, whereas a bias towards CD4+ was observed for a second wave of clones expanding from day 15 to 37. Only two mild cases were covered by the study, and larger cohorts that include severe cases with pre-infection samples were considered necessary.

TCRdb names Illumina NovaSeq 6000 as the instrument used. cDNA libraries for TCRalpha and TCRbeta were prepared by 5'RACE using constant-segment primers, with sample barcodes and unique molecular identifiers added. RNA was extracted from every sample with Trizol reagent. The libraries were amplified in two PCR steps, and the second step added a second sample barcode and Illumina TruSeq adapters. Sequencing of libraries was performed on an Illumina NovaSeq with 2 x 150 bp paired-end reads. The published analysis was carried out like this. Demultiplexing of reads and collapsing into UMI-guided consensus sequences were performed with migec v1.2.7. With mixcr v2.1.11, UMI consensuses were aligned to TRA and TRB V and J templates and assembled into clonotypes. A clonotype was counted as expanded or contracted only when both edgeR and NoisET called the clonotype significant, with the noise models trained on biological replicates. For edgeR calls, the cutoffs were a false discovery rate-adjusted p below 0.01 and a log2 fold-change threshold of 1. As an exploratory analysis of dynamics, max-normalized trajectories of the 1000 most abundant clonotypes were examined with PCA combined with hierarchical clustering. The CD4 or CD8 phenotype of responding clones was assigned using the separately sequenced CD4+ and CD8+ repertoires. Using fastp trimming at Q25 and MiXCR clonotype assembly, TCRdb reanalyzed the public sequencing data and kept in-frame beta chains. Each record represents a unique CDR3 protein, reported with the most common genes and DNA among its rows. V and J calls and clone size were set by TCRdb, not the authors. This sample gives 150,000 or so distinct CDR3 sequences in total; about 14% of them show up just once. Of the sample, about 14% falls within the top ten clones.

This clonotype was observed a few times. The specificity of this receptor is unknown. The record has no base qualities; no much larger clone is one base away. Its CDR3 holds 14 amino acids, cysteine through phenylalanine. The read is trimmed to its CDR3 DNA, 42 bases read in frame from base 1. CDR1 and CDR2, per the germline V gene, are SGDLS and YYNGEE. V and J lose 0 bases and 0 bases, and a span of 6 bases separates them. Ficoll-Paque density gradient centrifugation was used to isolate PBMCs. Sequenced: PBMCs or a T cell subset sorted from them (not recorded which). This sequence originates from an adult woman who had mild COVID-19 (a few samples of this study predate the infection). The sample titles of this study are shuffled in the database, so cell type and time point are left out; the donor was told from shared clones. The chain links TRBV9 with TRBJ1-1; possibly the D gene is TRBD1, per 5 matching bases. The DNA sequence is TGTGCCAGCAGCGTAGGACAGCTGAACACTGAAGCTTTCTTT. It specifies CASSVGQLNTEAFF.